These 27 T cell receptor beta chains came from one sample sequenced in a study of blood T cell repertoires in COVID-19. The method was immunoSEQ multiplex PCR; TCRdb's version includes in-frame clones alone and lacks a portion of them. Found here are approximately 260,000 clones, approximately 81% of them singletons; the top ten hold just over 6.5%. The sample taken for sequencing was PBMCs or T cells enriched from blood (not recorded which). These receptors were taken from a woman between 45 and 65 years old who had been exposed to COVID-19.

The V call is TRBV29-1, the J call TRBJ1-1, with D tentatively TRBD1 (6 bases). Germline V gives CDR1 SQVTM, CDR2 ANQGSEA. This CDR3 comprises 14 residues. Trimming took 3 bases from V and 0 from J, leaving 11 bases between them. The CDR3 nucleotides read TGCAGCGTTGACAGGGGCGCAATGAACACTGAAGCTTTCTTT. Its protein is CSVDRGAMNTEAFF. Using reference TRBV29-1 and TRBJ1-1 for the parts outside the CDR3, the full variable domain is SAVISQKPSRDICQRGTSLTIQCQVDSQVTMMFWYRQQPGQSLTLIATANQGSEATYESGFVIDKFPISRPNLTFSTLTVSNMSPEDSSIYLCSVDRGAMNTEAFFGQGTRLTVV.

This sequence joins TRBV3-1 (or the pseudogene TRBV3-2) and TRBJ1-3; TRBD1 aligns across 7 bases. Germline V CDR1 and CDR2: LGHDT, YNNKEL (reference sequence). The CDR3 runs 14 residues. V was pared by 2 bases and J by 3 bases, with 1 base of the junction left unmatched. The CDR3 sequence: CASSQTGVGNTIYF. The DNA of the CDR3 is TGTGCCAGCAGCCAAACAGGGGTTGGAAACACCATATATTTT.

This chain links TRBV6-5 with TRBJ2-5; 13 bases fit TRBD2. CDR1 is MNHEY and CDR2 is SVGAGI in the germline V gene. The CDR3 covers 16 residues. The junction had 9 bases not matched to a gene; V was cut back by 4 bases and J by 7 bases. The CDR3 DNA reads as TGTGCCAGCAGTTCGACTAGCGGGGGGCCGGCGGTGACCCAGTACTTC. Amino acids: CASSSTSGGPAVTQYF.

The sample holds a few counts of this clone. The CDR3 here is CASSRRGGREAFF. As DNA, the CDR3 is TGTGCCAGCAGCCGTAGGGGGGGCCGGGAAGCTTTCTTT. J is TRBJ1-1 and V is TRBV28; weak D call: TRBD1 (6 bases). CDR1 MDHEN and CDR2 SYDVKM come from the germline V gene. The CDR3 runs to 13 residues. V dropped 6 bases and J dropped 8 bases, with 16 bases sitting between them.

The sample holds one count of this clone. The chain uses TRBV6-2 or TRBV6-3 and TRBJ2-7; 9 bases line up with TRBD2. Unmatched junction bases numbered 10, after V lost 3 bases and J lost 1 base. CDR3 length: 17 amino acids. Germline-derived CDR1 and CDR2 are MNHEY and SVGEGT. The CDR3 nucleotides are TGTGCCAGCAGTTATCCGACTGAGCGGGGGGCGTCCTACGAGCAGTACTTC. This encodes CASSYPTERGASYEQYF.

The sample holds a few counts of this clone. The rearrangement uses TRBV5-1 and TRBJ1-2; D may be TRBD1 (6 bases). Germline loops: CDR1 SGHRS, CDR2 YFSETQ. V gave up 5 bases and J gave up 0 bases, with 17 bases separating them. The CDR3 contains 16 residues. The CDR3 region is CASRQSTGNTNYGYTF. CDR3 sequence (DNA): TGCGCCAGCAGACAGAGTACAGGGAATACTAACTATGGCTACACCTTC.

The chain couples TRBV29-1 to TRBJ1-2, with D tentatively TRBD1 (6 bases). The CDR3 extends over 11 amino acids. V was trimmed by 6 bases and J by 8 bases, leaving 13 bases between them. CDR1 and CDR2 from the germline V gene are SQVTM and ANQGSEA. CDR3 amino acids: CSVPGDGGYTF. In DNA, the CDR3 is TGCAGCGTGCCAGGGGACGGAGGCTACACCTTC. The full variable domain, with the rest looked up from reference TRBV29-1 and TRBJ1-2, is SAVISQKPSRDICQRGTSLTIQCQVDSQVTMMFWYRQQPGQSLTLIATANQGSEATYESGFVIDKFPISRPNLTFSTLTVSNMSPEDSSIYLCSVPGDGGYTFGSGTRLTVV.

The chain combines TRBV7-2 with TRBJ2-3; D is possibly TRBD2 (7 bases). Germline loops: CDR1 SGHTA, CDR2 FQGNSA. The V and J ends lost 4 bases and 6 bases respectively, with 20 bases between them. This CDR3 has 16 residues. The CDR3 here is CASSSGGGGAWDTQYF. CDR3 in DNA: TGTGCCAGCAGCTCCGGAGGGGGGGGCGCGTGGGATACGCAGTATTTT.

V usage is TRBV10-3 and J usage is TRBJ1-6, with D unresolved. CDR3 length equals 14 residues. With 4 bases removed from V and 8 bases from J, the gap between germline ends came to 12 bases. The V gene's germline CDR1 is ENHRY and CDR2 SYGVKD. The DNA for the CDR3 is TGTGCCATCAGTGCCCTAGGGAGGGATTCACCCCTCCACTTT. It codes for CAISALGRDSPLHF.

CDR3 DNA sequence: TGTGCCAGCAGCGCTGACATGATCACTGAAGCTTTCTTT. Translating gives CASSADMITEAFF. V is TRBV6-5 and J is TRBJ1-1; D remains ambiguous. The V gene lost 6 bases and the J gene lost 4 bases, with 12 bases spanning the gap. The CDR3 length is 13 residues. Per the germline V gene, CDR1 is MNHEY and CDR2 is SVGAGI.

The rearrangement joins TRBV7-8 to TRBJ2-6, with D possibly matching TRBD1 (5 bases). The ends were cut back, 4 bases at V and 4 bases at J, with 14 bases in the middle. The CDR3 spans 16 residues. Germline CDR1 reads SGHVS; CDR2 reads FQNEAQ. The CDR3 region has the DNA TGTGCCAGCAGCTCGCATCAGGGTTTAGGGGCCAACGTCCTGACTTTC. The encoded protein is CASSSHQGLGANVLTF. The variable domain in full, with the rest retrieved from reference TRBV7-8 and TRBJ2-6, is GAGVSQSPRYKVAKRGQDVALRCDPISGHVSLFWYQQALGQGPEFLTYFQNEAQLDKSGLPSDRFFAERPEGSVSTLKIQRTQQEDSAVYLCASSSHQGLGANVLTFGAGSRLTVL.

This clone was seen a handful of times. The rearrangement joins TRBV5-1 to TRBJ1-6; D might be TRBD1 (6 bases). Between the trimmed V and J ends, which lost 0 bases and 5 bases, there was a span of 6 bases. The CDR3 is made up of 14 amino acids. Germline assignment: CDR1 SGHRS and CDR2 YFSETQ. The CDR3 loop is CASSLGTDNSPLHF. CDR3 bases: TGCGCCAGCAGCTTGGGGACAGATAATTCACCCCTCCACTTT. Looking up the rest from reference TRBV5-1 and TRBJ1-6 gives the full variable domain: KAGVTQTPRYLIKTRGQQVTLSCSPISGHRSVSWYQQTPGQGLQFLFEYFSETQRNKGNFPGRFSGRQFSNSRSEMNVSTLELGDSALYLCASSLGTDNSPLHFGNGTRLTVT.

The rearrangement joins TRBV10-3 to TRBJ1-1; 7 nucleotides match TRBD1. Germline V gene lookup returns CDR1 ENHRY and CDR2 SYGVKD. J lost 4 bases, V lost 6 bases, and 5 bases had no gene match. This CDR3 region has 13 residues. Written as DNA, the CDR3 is TGTGCCATCAGAGGGGGCGCGGGCACTGAAGCTTTCTTT. Translation: CAIRGGAGTEAFF.

The V and J genes are TRBV5-4 and TRBJ1-1, with 7 positions matching TRBD1. The V segment lost 4 bases and the J segment 1 base; nucleotides outside the gene matches: 10. Per the germline V gene, CDR1 is SGHNT and CDR2 is YYREEE (reference sequence). The CDR3 has 16 residues. The CDR3 sequence is CASSAPRQGRNTEAFF. In DNA form, the CDR3 reads TGTGCCAGCAGCGCCCCTCGACAGGGTCGGAACACTGAAGCTTTCTTT.

The rearrangement links TRBV6-6 to TRBJ2-7; possibly TRBD2 for D (5 bases). The CDR3 length is 14 residues. V gave up 2 bases and J gave up 0 bases, with 8 bases separating them. CDR1 is MNHNY, CDR2 SVGAGI, per germline (reference sequence). CDR3 sequence (DNA): TGTGCCAGCAGTTACGGAGGCTTCTCCTACGAGCAGTACTTC. Its protein is CASSYGGFSYEQYF.

This clone was detected ten times or more. This CDR3 is CASSVPGQWNTEAFF. Written as DNA, the CDR3 is TGTGCCAGCAGCGTACCGGGACAGTGGAACACTGAAGCTTTCTTT. The chain recombines TRBV5-8 with TRBJ1-1; 7 nucleotides line up with TRBD1. CDR1 and CDR2 from the germline V gene are SGHTS and YDEGEE. CDR3 length: 15 amino acids. J gave up 1 base and V 4 bases, and 7 bases lay outside the gene matches. The full variable domain, rest sourced from reference TRBV5-8 and TRBJ1-1, is EAGVTQSPTHLIKTRGQQATLRCSPISGHTSVYWYQQALGLGLQFLLWYDEGEERNRGNFPPRFSGRQFPNYSSELNVNALELEDSALYLCASSVPGQWNTEAFFGQGTRLTVV.

The genes are TRBV5-1 and TRBJ1-5; no clear D gene. With 0 bases removed from V and 4 bases from J, the gap between germline ends came to 8 bases. There are 14 residues in the CDR3. Germline assignment: CDR1 SGHRS and CDR2 YFSETQ. The CDR3 loop reads CASSLGGRNQPQHF. CDR3 nucleotide sequence: TGCGCCAGCAGCTTGGGAGGGAGAAATCAGCCCCAGCATTTT.

The chain uses TRBV11-2 and TRBJ2-7; D remains unclear. The CDR3 is 14 amino acids. Germline values: CDR1 SGHAT, CDR2 FQNNGV. V was pared by 3 bases and J by 4 bases, with 13 bases between. CDR3 amino acids: CASSLRHIGYEQYF. The DNA for the CDR3 is TGTGCCAGCAGCTTGCGGCACATCGGGTACGAGCAGTACTTC. The full variable domain, in which reference TRBV11-2 and TRBJ2-7 provide the parts outside the CDR3, is EAGVAQSPRYKIIEKRQSVAFWCNPISGHATLYWYQQILGQGPKLLIQFQNNGVVDDSQLPKDRFSAERLKGVDSTLKIQPAKLEDSAVYLCASSLRHIGYEQYFGPGTRLTVT.

This chain uses TRBV28 with TRBJ1-2; 7 bases agree with TRBD1. The CDR3 is 12 residues long. Looked up from germline, CDR1 is MDHEN and CDR2 is SYDVKM. Trimming cost V 8 bases and J 2 bases; bases outside gene matches: 2. The CDR3 DNA reads TGTGCCAGCTTACAGGGGAACTATGGCTACACCTTC. Translation: CASLQGNYGYTF.

This clone showed up just a few times. Here the CDR3 reads CASSRGFSYNEQFF. DNA for the CDR3: TGTGCCAGCAGTAGGGGGTTTTCCTACAATGAGCAGTTCTTC. J is TRBJ2-1 and V is TRBV25-1, with D possibly matching TRBD1 (6 bases). The germline V and J ends were trimmed by 5 bases and 1 base, with 9 bases remaining between them. Germline CDR1 reads MGHDK; CDR2 reads SYGVNS. The CDR3 runs 14 residues.

The J gene is TRBJ2-3, the V gene TRBV24-1; D unclear. The CDR3 length is 16 residues. The V gene lost 4 bases and the J gene lost 0 bases, with 13 bases spanning the gap. CDR1 and CDR2 from the germline V gene are KGHDR and SFDVKD. The CDR3 DNA is TGTGCCACCAGTGACAAACAGTCCACTAGCACAGATACGCAGTATTTT. This encodes CATSDKQSTSTDTQYF.

This chain connects TRBV6-2 or TRBV6-3 to TRBJ1-1; no clear D. Germline V gene lookup returns CDR1 MNHEY and CDR2 SVGEGT. V was cut by 6 bases and J by 3 bases, with 11 bases left in between. This CDR3 comprises 13 residues. The CDR3 reads CASSILTDTEAFF. The CDR3 DNA is TGTGCCAGCAGCATATTGACTGACACTGAAGCTTTCTTT.

The gene calls are TRBV7-8 and TRBJ1-1; 11 bases agree with TRBD1. This CDR3 has 16 amino acids. Germline assignment: CDR1 SGHVS and CDR2 FQNEAQ. V gave up 5 bases and J gave up 5 bases; unmatched junction bases: 10. Written as DNA, the CDR3 is TGTGCCAGCAGCGCAGGACAGGGGGCTAAGATAACTGAAGCTTTCTTT. It translates to CASSAGQGAKITEAFF.

V is TRBV12-5 and J is TRBJ1-4; D is uncertain. Germline V gene sequence: CDR1 LGHNT, CDR2 FRNRAP. Trimming shortened V by 0 bases and J by 0 bases, and 17 bases separated the two germline ends. The CDR3 sequence is 19 residues long. The CDR3 sequence is CASGLVRKGDPATNEKLFF. In DNA form, the CDR3 reads TGTGCTAGTGGTTTGGTACGGAAGGGAGACCCCGCAACTAATGAAAAACTGTTTTTT.

This chain connects TRBV12-3 or TRBV12-4 to TRBJ1-1, with D possibly matching TRBD1 (5 bases). V lost 10 bases and J 5 bases, leaving 17 bases between the germline ends. CDR3 size: 13 residues. The CDR3 loop reads CAIRVPSRTEAFF. As DNA, the CDR3 is TGTGCCATCAGGGTCCCGAGTCGGACTGAAGCTTTCTTT.

The V call is TRBV19, the J call TRBJ1-1, with D perhaps matching TRBD1 (6 bases). V was cut by 11 bases and J by 0 bases, with 19 bases left in between. Germline V gene lookup returns CDR1 LNHDA and CDR2 SQIVND (reference sequence). The CDR3 runs to 15 residues. In DNA form, the CDR3 reads TGTGCCTGTCGGGGGGGGCAGTATATGAACACTGAAGCTTTCTTT. Its protein is CACRGGQYMNTEAFF. Full variable domain (remainder filled in from reference TRBV19 and TRBJ1-1): DGGITQSPKYLFRKEGQNVTLSCEQNLNHDAMYWYRQDPGQGLRLIYYSQIVNDFQKGDIAEGYSVSREKKESFPLTVTSAQKNPTAFYLCACRGGQYMNTEAFFGQGTRLTVV.

V gene TRBV29-1 combines with J gene TRBJ2-5; TRBD2 might be the D (6 bases). Germline V gives CDR1 SQVTM, CDR2 ANQGSEA. This CDR3 is built from 12 residues. The V end was cut by 7 bases, the J end by 5 bases, with 14 bases between. For the CDR3, the DNA is TGCAGCGCCGGACACGGAGGGGAGACCCAGTACTTC. Its translation: CSAGHGGETQYF.